This T cell receptor (beta chain) is from a study of blood T cell repertoires in COVID-19 (dated by TCRdb to between 2020 and 2021). Concerning the study at large: The collaborator samples originated in the United States, Italy and Spain and spanned the acute and convalescent phases of COVID-19. The samples were drawn from two sources: the first 160 participants of the ongoing ImmuneRACE study, and 1,000 to 1,500 subjects contributed by 6 global collaborators. Where available, HLA class I and class II types were obtained from metadata supplied by the sample provider rather than from assay-based typing. The material from the prospective study consisted of cDNA or gDNA derived from T cells, B-cell-depleted T cells, or PBMCs. A freely available public database, intended as a resource for researchers studying the immune response to SARS-CoV-2, is where the repertoires were released. Sample metadata almost always included a de-identified subject ID, COVID-19 status, age in years and sex. Subjects who had been exposed to COVID-19, were actively infected with it, or had recovered from it provided the deeply sampled blood TCRbeta repertoires that made up the dataset. The study at large found these results: Clinical and demographic metadata were provided uncurated, with the amount varying by source and participant.

Points on this clone: No cognate antigen has been identified for it. No per-base quality is available; no much larger clone lies one base away.

TCRbeta CDR3 regions were amplified from genomic DNA by means of the immunoSEQ Assay, a bias-controlled multiplex PCR. In the original analysis: The number of nucleated cells in each sample was estimated from the amplification of reference gene primers within the assay. To quantify the absolute abundance of each unique TCRbeta CDR3 rearrangement, sequence reads were collapsed and filtered. For each sample, productive Simpson clonality was calculated as the square root of Simpson's diversity index over productive rearrangements. TCRdb's version of the immuneACCESS table is confined to in-frame rearrangements and falls short of the full clone set. An unresolved V gene accounts for under half of the shortfall where checked; the remainder is of unknown origin. The DNA gave D and trimming, while V, J and clone size come from that table. Across this sample there are approximately 270,000 clones, with approximately 90% seen only once. Over 4% of the sample is held by the ten biggest clonotypes.

Based on the germline V gene, the CDR1 and CDR2 sequences are SQVTM and ANQGSEA. V loses 2 bases, J loses 0 bases, and the germline ends lie 10 bases apart. Its CDR3 holds 14 amino acids, cysteine through phenylalanine. CDR3 DNA only is kept here, 42 bases in frame from base 1. In the prospective study, participants were roughly 18 to 100 years old, resided in about 25 geographic areas of the United States, and were enrolled through a virtual design. Cohort assignment in the prospective study relied on participant-reported clinical history from a screening survey and a study questionnaire. In the prospective study, whole blood, serum and a nasopharyngeal or oropharyngeal swab were collected from each participant by mobile phlebotomists. Prospective study participants could optionally give additional blood draws and questionnaires over a roughly two-month period. Blood samples from the prospective study were shipped frozen or at room temperature prior to DNA extraction.

Sequencing input: PBMCs or T cells enriched from blood (not recorded which). This clonotype was sampled from a woman under 40 with acute COVID-19. Here the chain combines TRBV29-1 and TRBJ1-1; possibly the D gene is TRBD1, per 5 matching bases. The DNA reads TGCAGCGTTGAACCGGCAGGGTTGAACACTGAAGCTTTCTTT. Its coded protein is CSVEPAGLNTEAFF. The reference TRBV29-1 and TRBJ1-1 proteins fill in what lies around the CDR3, so the full variable domain reads SAVISQKPSRDICQRGTSLTIQCQVDSQVTMMFWYRQQPGQSLTLIATANQGSEATYESGFVIDKFPISRPNLTFSTLTVSNMSPEDSSIYLCSVEPAGLNTEAFFGQGTRLTVV.